A single sample gave rise to the 8 T cell receptor beta chains below, sequenced in a study of CD8 T cells in ankylosing spondylitis. In TCRdb, the 5' RACE reads were re-called with MiXCR into one record per CDR3 protein. The sample consists of 210,000 or so distinct CDR3 sequences, about a quarter of them appearing once. Source material: blood, either unsorted or a sorted T cell fraction (not recorded which). The origin of the receptors is a male donor with ankylosing spondylitis or in good health (not recorded which).

The chain couples TRBV29-1 to TRBJ1-1; D not certain. This CDR3 is 13 amino acids long. Germline values: CDR1 SQVTM, CDR2 ANQGSEA. V shed 4 bases and J shed 3 bases, with 12 bases lying between them. CDR3 sequence: CSVAREGHTEAFF. CDR3 nucleotides: TGCAGCGTTGCTCGGGAGGGCCACACTGAAGCTTTCTTT. The full variable domain, completed using reference TRBV29-1 and TRBJ1-1, is SAVISQKPSRDICQRGTSLTIQCQVDSQVTMMFWYRQQPGQSLTLIATANQGSEATYESGFVIDKFPISRPNLTFSTLTVSNMSPEDSSIYLCSVAREGHTEAFFGQGTRLTVV.

This clonotype has only a few counts. The chain carries TRBV7-2 and TRBJ2-7, with TRBD2 as a possible D gene (6 bases). Deletions cut 8 bases from V and 2 bases from J, with 13 bases between. The germline V gene has CDR1 SGHTA and CDR2 FQGNSA. The CDR3 extends over 13 amino acids. The CDR3 reads CASSGERTYEQYF. The CDR3 nucleotides are TGTGCCAGCTCGGGGGAGAGAACCTACGAGCAGTACTTC.

The genes are TRBV27 and TRBJ1-6, with a possible D match to TRBD1 (6 bases). V dropped 5 bases and J dropped 11 bases, with 19 bases sitting between them. Looked up from germline, CDR1 is MNHEY and CDR2 is SMNVEV (reference sequence). The CDR3 totals 15 residues. The CDR3 nucleotides read TGTGCCAGCAGTCTCCAGCCACAGGGAAGGACACCCCTCCACTTT. It codes for CASSLQPQGRTPLHF.

CDR3 region: CASSLGSSNTGELFF. The CDR3 nucleotides read TGCGCCAGCAGCTTGGGGTCCTCAAACACCGGGGAGCTGTTTTTT. The rearrangement uses TRBV5-1 and TRBJ2-2; D is uncertain. CDR1 and CDR2 from the germline V gene are SGHRS and YFSETQ. The CDR3 is 15 amino acids. Deletions cut 0 bases from V and 2 bases from J, with 8 bases between.

This clonotype was detected ten times or more. This chain connects TRBV5-1 to TRBJ2-2; no reliable D call. This CDR3 has 13 amino acids. Germline V gives CDR1 SGHRS, CDR2 YFSETQ. Trimming took off 0 bases at V and 5 bases at J, with 5 bases between the two ends. CDR3 amino acids: CASSLEPTGELFF. The CDR3 DNA follows: TGCGCCAGCAGCTTGGAACCTACCGGGGAGCTGTTTTTT.

This clonotype was seen repeatedly, ten times or more. The genes are TRBV20-1 and TRBJ2-1; no reliable D call. This CDR3 contains 14 residues. Germline V gene sequence: CDR1 DFQATT, CDR2 SNEGSKA (reference sequence). The germline V and J ends were trimmed by 3 bases and 0 bases, with 9 bases remaining between them. The CDR3 loop reads CSASDAVSYNEQFF. CDR3 DNA: TGCAGTGCTAGTGATGCGGTCTCCTACAATGAGCAGTTCTTC.

J is TRBJ2-1 and V is TRBV14; 9 bases are a match to TRBD2. Looked up from germline, CDR1 is SGHDN and CDR2 is FVKESK. V shed 0 bases and J 11 bases; nucleotides not matched to a gene: 11. This CDR3 has 16 amino acids. The CDR3: CASSQDLAGVGDKQFF. CDR3 in DNA: TGTGCCAGCAGCCAAGATTTAGCGGGAGTCGGAGATAAGCAGTTCTTC.

V usage is TRBV5-1 and J usage is TRBJ2-1; TRBD2 aligns across 7 bases. The CDR3 length is 15 residues. Germline V gives CDR1 SGHRS, CDR2 YFSETQ. V was clipped by 2 bases and J by 1 base; unmatched bases: 3. The CDR3 DNA follows: TGCGCCAGCAGCTTCGGGAGGAAATCCTACAATGAGCAGTTCTTC. Translation gives CASSFGRKSYNEQFF.